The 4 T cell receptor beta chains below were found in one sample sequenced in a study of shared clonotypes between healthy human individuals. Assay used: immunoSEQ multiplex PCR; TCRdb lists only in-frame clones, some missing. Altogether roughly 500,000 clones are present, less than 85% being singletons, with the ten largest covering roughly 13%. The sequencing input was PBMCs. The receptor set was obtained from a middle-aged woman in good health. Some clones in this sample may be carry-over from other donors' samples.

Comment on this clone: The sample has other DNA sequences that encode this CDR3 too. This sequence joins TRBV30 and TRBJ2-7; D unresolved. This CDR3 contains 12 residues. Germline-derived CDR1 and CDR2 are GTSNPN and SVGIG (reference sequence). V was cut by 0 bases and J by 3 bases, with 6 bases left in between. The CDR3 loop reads CAWSVSGYEQYF. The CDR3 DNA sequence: TGTGCCTGGAGTGTTTCGGGCTACGAGCAGTACTTC.

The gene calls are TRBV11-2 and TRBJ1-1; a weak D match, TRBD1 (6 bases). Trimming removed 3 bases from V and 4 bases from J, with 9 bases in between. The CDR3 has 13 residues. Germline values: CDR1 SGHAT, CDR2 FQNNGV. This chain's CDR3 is CASSFGGGTEAFF. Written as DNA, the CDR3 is TGTGCCAGCAGCTTTGGAGGGGGCACTGAAGCTTTCTTT.

CDR3 sequence (DNA): TGTGCCAGCAGCACCGAGGGGAACCTAGGCTCACCCCTCCACTTT. Its translation is CASSTEGNLGSPLHF. The V gene is TRBV21-1, the J gene TRBJ1-6. TRBV21-1 is marked as a pseudogene. The CDR3 extends over 15 amino acids.

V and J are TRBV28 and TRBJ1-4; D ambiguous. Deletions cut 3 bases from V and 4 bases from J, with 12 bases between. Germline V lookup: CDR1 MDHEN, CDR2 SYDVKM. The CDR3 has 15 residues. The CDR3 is CASSFNLRDNEKLFF. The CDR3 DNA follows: TGTGCCAGCAGTTTCAATCTTCGGGATAATGAAAAACTGTTTTTT.